Each of the 30 T cell receptor beta chains below was sequenced from the same sample in a study of shared clonotypes between healthy human individuals. TCRdb keeps only in-frame clones here, not all; method: immunoSEQ multiplex PCR. The table includes 550,000 to 750,000 clones, 95% detected once. As defined, naive CD8 cells were CD45RO-negative and positively selected for CCR7, with terminally differentiated effector memory CD45RA+ cells excluded. Material for sequencing was naive CD8+ T cells sorted from blood. The receptors here all came from a woman aged 25-40 years in good health.

V and J are TRBV7-3 and TRBJ2-1; D gene uncertain. The CDR3 consists of 13 residues. CDR1 SGHTA and CDR2 FQGTGA come from the germline V gene. V lost 5 bases and J 9 bases, leaving 14 bases between the germline ends. For the CDR3, the DNA is TGTGCCAGCAGCATAGACTCCCTCGGTGAGCAGTTCTTC. Amino acid sequence: CASSIDSLGEQFF.

This chain joins TRBV27 and TRBJ2-1; D is unclear. V dropped 7 bases and J dropped 7 bases, with 8 bases sitting between them. Germline assignment: CDR1 MNHEY and CDR2 SMNVEV (reference sequence). The CDR3 is 11 amino acids. CDR3: CASTDGNEQFF. The CDR3, as DNA: TGTGCCAGCACGGACGGGAATGAGCAGTTCTTC.

The V and J genes are TRBV10-2 and TRBJ2-7, with D possibly being TRBD1 (6 bases). V was shortened by 6 bases and J by 0 bases, with 12 bases between the two germline ends. CDR1 and CDR2 from the germline V gene are WSHSY and SAAADI. The CDR3 runs to 14 residues. The CDR3 nucleotides read TGCGCCAGCAGCTGGACAGCGAGCTCCTACGAGCAGTACTTC. It specifies CASSWTASSYEQYF.

This chain links TRBV4-1 with TRBJ1-5; D is unresolved. The length of the CDR3 is 15 residues. The germline CDR1 and CDR2 sequences are MGHRA and YSYEKL. Trimming left V 4 bases short and J 8 bases short, with 18 bases between. CDR3 DNA: TGCGCCAGCAGCCCTCGGGCCCTCAGGTGGGAGCCCCAGCATTTT. It encodes CASSPRALRWEPQHF.

The chain links TRBV9 to TRBJ2-3; no clear D. This CDR3 spans 16 amino acids. Trimming pared 6 bases from V and 3 bases from J, leaving 20 bases between. The germline V gene has CDR1 SGDLS and CDR2 YYNGEE. The CDR3 DNA reads as TGTGCCAGCACCCGAGATCTAGGGCTCGGGACAGATACGCAGTATTTT. It translates to CASTRDLGLGTDTQYF. The full variable domain, completed using reference TRBV9 and TRBJ2-3, is DSGVTQTPKHLITATGQRVTLRCSPRSGDLSVYWYQQSLDQGLQFLIQYYNGEERAKGNILERFSAQQFPDLHSELNLSSLELGDSALYFCASTRDLGLGTDTQYFGPGTRLTVL.

The genes are TRBV19 and TRBJ2-1, with a possible D match to TRBD1 (6 bases). CDR3 length: 16 amino acids. The V end was cut by 10 bases, the J end by 4 bases, with 23 bases between. The germline gives CDR1 LNHDA, CDR2 SQIVND (reference sequence). Written as DNA, the CDR3 is TGTGCCACGGGCCTGGGGGCCGATGGCTTATACAATGAGCAGTTCTTC. This gives the protein CATGLGADGLYNEQFF. Based on the CDR3 plus reference TRBV19 and TRBJ2-1, the full variable domain is DGGITQSPKYLFRKEGQNVTLSCEQNLNHDAMYWYRQDPGQGLRLIYYSQIVNDFQKGDIAEGYSVSREKKESFPLTVTSAQKNPTAFYLCATGLGADGLYNEQFFGPGTRLTVL.

The V gene is TRBV2, the J gene TRBJ1-2, with 7 bases lining up with TRBD1. The germline V gene has CDR1 SNHLY and CDR2 FYNNEI. The CDR3 is 15 residues long. The J segment lost 0 bases and the V segment lost 7 bases, leaving 8 bases of the junction unmatched. In DNA, the CDR3 is TGTGCCAGCAAGGAAGGGGGCTCCTCTAACTATGGCTACACCTTC. It yields the protein CASKEGGSSNYGYTF.

The table lists this clone with a count of one. J is TRBJ2-4 and V is TRBV21-1; whether TRBD2, the table's D call, matches the DNA was not checked. TRBV21-1 is a known pseudogene. This CDR3 has 14 residues. Here the CDR3 DNA reads TGTGCCAGCAGCAAAGCGGGAGTGAAAAACATTCAGTACTTC. Translated, it gives CASSKAGVKNIQYF.

The chain links TRBV5-4 to TRBJ1-2; D unclear. The CDR3 runs 11 residues. CDR1 is SGHNT and CDR2 is YYREEE in the germline V gene (reference sequence). Deletions cut 3 bases from V and 8 bases from J, with 8 bases between. This CDR3 is CASSSAGGYTF. The CDR3 DNA sequence: TGTGCCAGCAGCTCCGCGGGGGGCTACACCTTC.

The genes are TRBV19 and TRBJ1-1, with unresolved D. CDR3 length equals 15 residues. Per germline, CDR1 LNHDA and CDR2 SQIVND (reference sequence). V lost 3 bases, J lost 3 bases, and 14 bases lay in between. The DNA for the CDR3 is TGTGCCAGTAGTATTTCCCTCCCAGGAGACACTGAAGCTTTCTTT. This gives the protein CASSISLPGDTEAFF.

The CDR3 DNA reads as TGTGCCAGCAGTAAGGACTCTTACTATGGCTACACCTTC. Translated: CASSKDSYYGYTF. The chain employs TRBV6-5 and TRBJ1-2; D ambiguous. The CDR3 length is 13 residues. The V gene's germline CDR1 is MNHEY and CDR2 SVGAGI. Trimming took off 5 bases at V and 3 bases at J, with 10 bases between the two ends.

This chain uses TRBV5-6 with TRBJ2-1, with 9 positions matching TRBD1. Losses at the gene ends were 4 bases for V and 6 bases for J; bases not matched to a gene: 2. CDR1 is SGHDT and CDR2 is YYEEEE in the germline V gene. The CDR3 sequence is 13 residues long. The CDR3: CASSRQGVNEQFF. CDR3 in DNA: TGTGCCAGCAGCAGACAGGGGGTCAATGAGCAGTTCTTC.

The chain employs TRBV27 and TRBJ2-7; D is perhaps TRBD2 (6 bases). Germline assignment: CDR1 MNHEY and CDR2 SMNVEV (reference sequence). The CDR3 consists of 14 residues. The germline V and J ends were trimmed by 6 bases and 2 bases, with 14 bases remaining between them. The CDR3: CASSLKKRAYEQYF. The CDR3 DNA follows: TGTGCCAGCAGCTTAAAGAAGCGGGCCTACGAGCAGTACTTC.

The chain employs TRBV7-6 and TRBJ2-3; D unclear. The germline V gene encodes CDR1 SGHVS and CDR2 FNYEAQ. The CDR3 consists of 11 residues. The V gene lost 6 bases and the J gene lost 4 bases, with 5 bases spanning the gap. This CDR3 reads CASRGADTQYF. As DNA, the CDR3 is TGTGCCAGCAGAGGCGCAGATACGCAGTATTTT.

This sequence joins TRBV7-6 and TRBJ2-2, with D tentatively TRBD2 (6 bases). CDR1 and CDR2 from the germline V gene are SGHVS and FNYEAQ. This CDR3 contains 18 residues. With 3 bases removed from V and 1 base from J, the gap between germline ends came to 18 bases. CDR3 residues: CASSFQHGEDLNTGELFF. The CDR3 DNA reads TGTGCCAGCAGCTTCCAACACGGGGAGGACTTGAACACCGGGGAGCTGTTTTTT. Full variable domain (rest looked up from reference TRBV7-6 and TRBJ2-2): GAGVSQSPRYKVTKRGQDVALRCDPISGHVSLYWYRQALGQGPEFLTYFNYEAQQDKSGLPNDRFSAERPEGSISTLTIQRTEQRDSAMYRCASSFQHGEDLNTGELFFGEGSRLTVL.

This chain joins TRBV28 and TRBJ1-3; D not certain. Germline CDR1 reads MDHEN; CDR2 reads SYDVKM. Trimming took 2 bases from V and 0 from J, leaving 11 bases between them. The CDR3 consists of 16 residues. The DNA of the CDR3 is TGTGCCAGCAGTTTAAGGGTGCTCAGCTCTGGAAACACCATATATTTT. Its translation: CASSLRVLSSGNTIYF.

The chain has TRBV6-1 and TRBJ2-7; D gene uncertain. V was pared by 3 bases and J by 4 bases, with 10 bases between. CDR1 is MNHNS and CDR2 is SASEGT in the germline V gene. The CDR3 consists of 13 residues. The CDR3 sequence: CASSDAAEYEQYF. The CDR3 nucleotides are TGTGCCAGCAGTGATGCGGCAGAGTACGAGCAGTACTTC.

The chain links TRBV27 to TRBJ2-7, with 8 bases fitting TRBD1. The CDR3 sequence is 13 residues long. Per the germline V gene, CDR1 is MNHEY and CDR2 is SMNVEV (reference sequence). V trimming: 6 bases; J trimming: 2 bases; junction bases outside the gene matches: 3. The CDR3 here is CASRTGATYEQYF. The CDR3 region has the DNA TGTGCCAGCAGGACAGGGGCTACCTACGAGCAGTACTTC.

The V call is TRBV29-1, the J call TRBJ2-2, with 13 bases lining up with TRBD2. The germline V gene has CDR1 SQVTM and CDR2 ANQGSEA. The V segment lost 6 bases and the J segment 1 base; nucleotides outside the gene matches: 2. The CDR3 runs 15 residues. The CDR3 bases are TGCAGCGTCGGGACTAGCGGGAAGAACACCGGGGAGCTGTTTTTT. This translates into CSVGTSGKNTGELFF.

This chain uses TRBV28 with TRBJ1-2; TRBD1 might be the D (5 bases). This CDR3 region has 15 residues. V lost 10 bases to trimming and J lost 4 bases, with 22 bases between them. The germline gives CDR1 MDHEN, CDR2 SYDVKM. The CDR3 protein is CATAAIRATPYGYTF. The CDR3 DNA is TGTGCCACAGCGGCTATCAGGGCGACCCCCTATGGCTACACCTTC.

This chain joins TRBV6-5 and TRBJ2-7, with 8 bases matching TRBD2. CDR3 size: 14 residues. Germline V CDR1 and CDR2: MNHEY, SVGAGI. V dropped 5 bases and J dropped 2; count of bases not matched to a gene: 5. The CDR3 protein is CASSQIAGPYEQYF. The CDR3 nucleotides are TGTGCCAGCAGTCAGATAGCGGGGCCCTACGAGCAGTACTTC.

The V gene is TRBV7-8, the J gene TRBJ2-1; D gene uncertain. Germline V gene lookup returns CDR1 SGHVS and CDR2 FQNEAQ. The CDR3 runs 15 residues. Between the trimmed V and J ends, which lost 2 bases and 2 bases, there was a span of 10 bases. The CDR3 loop reads CASSLLVGTYNEQFF. The CDR3 DNA follows: TGTGCCAGCAGCTTATTAGTCGGTACCTACAATGAGCAGTTCTTC.

For this clone: The sample has other DNA sequences that encode this CDR3 too. The chain joins TRBV11-2 to TRBJ2-7; D tentatively reads TRBD1 or TRBD2 (5 bases each). CDR1 and CDR2 (germline): SGHAT, FQNNGV. Trimming shortened V by 5 bases and J by 2 bases, and 10 bases separated the two germline ends. There are 13 residues in the CDR3. The CDR3 DNA sequence: TGTGCCAGCAGCCCTGGGACGGCCTACGAGCAGTACTTC. The encoded protein is CASSPGTAYEQYF.

The V call is TRBV29-1, the J call TRBJ2-5, with D hard to call. The DNA end is a closer match to TRBJ2-7, so the J assignment may be wrong. Germline CDR1 reads SQVTM; CDR2 reads ANQGSEA. The length of the CDR3 is 13 residues. The CDR3 coding sequence is TGCAGCGTTGAAGAGCTAGGCTCCTACGAGCAGTACTTC. Residues: CSVEELGSYEQYF.

The rearrangement links TRBV14 to TRBJ2-5, with D unresolved. The CDR3 runs to 14 residues. Per germline, CDR1 SGHDN and CDR2 FVKESK. V shed 1 base and J shed 0 bases, with 6 bases lying between them. CDR3 sequence: CASSQGTYQETQYF. The CDR3 DNA reads as TGTGCCAGCAGCCAAGGGACCTACCAAGAGACCCAGTACTTC.

The chain links TRBV7-2 to TRBJ2-7; 9 positions agree with TRBD2. CDR1 and CDR2 (germline): SGHTA, FQGNSA. This CDR3 contains 19 residues. The trim removed 0 bases at V and 2 bases at J, leaving 14 bases unmatched. For the CDR3, the DNA is TGTGCCAGCAGCTTAGCACACATTGCTTTCGCGGGAGGGACCTACGAGCAGTACTTC. Residues: CASSLAHIAFAGGTYEQYF. The full variable domain, with the rest looked up from reference TRBV7-2 and TRBJ2-7, is GAGVSQSPSNKVTEKGKDVELRCDPISGHTALYWYRQSLGQGLEFLIYFQGNSAPDKSGLPSDRFSAERTGGSVSTLTIQRTQQEDSAVYLCASSLAHIAFAGGTYEQYFGPGTRLTVT.

CDR3 DNA: TGTGCCAGCAGGACCCAGGGGATGGGGCAGCCCCAGCATTTT. It specifies CASRTQGMGQPQHF. V is TRBV6-5 and J is TRBJ1-5; possibly TRBD1 for D (6 bases). V gave up 6 bases and J gave up 7 bases, with 16 bases separating them. Germline CDR1 and CDR2: MNHEY and SVGAGI. This CDR3 has 14 amino acids.

This sequence joins TRBV6-1 and TRBJ2-7; no firm D call. Germline V gene lookup returns CDR1 MNHNS and CDR2 SASEGT. Deletions cut 1 base from V and 6 bases from J, with 10 bases between. The CDR3 is made up of 13 amino acids. The CDR3 DNA reads TGTGCCAGCAGTGAAGTCTTTCTGAGCGAGCAGTACTTC. Protein product: CASSEVFLSEQYF.

As regards this clone: Other DNA sequences in the sample encode the same CDR3. The DNA for the CDR3 is TGTGCCAGCACCCACAGGGGAGAGACCCAGTACTTC. This encodes CASTHRGETQYF. This chain joins TRBV6-1 and TRBJ2-5; TRBD1 agrees at 7 bases. Germline loops: CDR1 MNHNS, CDR2 SASEGT. V shed 7 bases, J shed 4 bases, and the junction held 3 bases outside the gene matches. The CDR3 is 12 amino acids.

J is TRBJ2-1 and V is TRBV6-5; 8 bases agree with TRBD2. From germline, CDR1 is MNHEY and CDR2 SVGAGI. Trimming removed 10 bases from V and 2 bases from J; junction bases left unmatched: 4. CDR3 length equals 13 residues. The CDR3 is CATAGLAYNEQFF. CDR3 nucleotides: TGTGCCACCGCGGGACTAGCCTACAATGAGCAGTTCTTC.